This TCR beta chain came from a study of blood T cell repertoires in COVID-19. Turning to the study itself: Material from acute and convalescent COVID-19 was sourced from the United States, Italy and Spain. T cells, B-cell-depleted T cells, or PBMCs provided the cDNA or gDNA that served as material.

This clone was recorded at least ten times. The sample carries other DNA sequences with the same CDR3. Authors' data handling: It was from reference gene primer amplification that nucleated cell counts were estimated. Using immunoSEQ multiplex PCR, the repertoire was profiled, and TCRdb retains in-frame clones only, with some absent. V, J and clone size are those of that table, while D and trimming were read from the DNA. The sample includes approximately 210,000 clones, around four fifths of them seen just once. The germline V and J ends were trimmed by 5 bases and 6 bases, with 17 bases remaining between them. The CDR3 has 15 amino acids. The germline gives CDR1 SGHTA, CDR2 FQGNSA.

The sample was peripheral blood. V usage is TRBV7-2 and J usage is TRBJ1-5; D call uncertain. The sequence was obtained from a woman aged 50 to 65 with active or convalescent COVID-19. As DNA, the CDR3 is TGTGCCAGCAGCCTAGTAAGGCATTCGGGTCAGCCCCAGCATTTT. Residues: CASSLVRHSGQPQHF.